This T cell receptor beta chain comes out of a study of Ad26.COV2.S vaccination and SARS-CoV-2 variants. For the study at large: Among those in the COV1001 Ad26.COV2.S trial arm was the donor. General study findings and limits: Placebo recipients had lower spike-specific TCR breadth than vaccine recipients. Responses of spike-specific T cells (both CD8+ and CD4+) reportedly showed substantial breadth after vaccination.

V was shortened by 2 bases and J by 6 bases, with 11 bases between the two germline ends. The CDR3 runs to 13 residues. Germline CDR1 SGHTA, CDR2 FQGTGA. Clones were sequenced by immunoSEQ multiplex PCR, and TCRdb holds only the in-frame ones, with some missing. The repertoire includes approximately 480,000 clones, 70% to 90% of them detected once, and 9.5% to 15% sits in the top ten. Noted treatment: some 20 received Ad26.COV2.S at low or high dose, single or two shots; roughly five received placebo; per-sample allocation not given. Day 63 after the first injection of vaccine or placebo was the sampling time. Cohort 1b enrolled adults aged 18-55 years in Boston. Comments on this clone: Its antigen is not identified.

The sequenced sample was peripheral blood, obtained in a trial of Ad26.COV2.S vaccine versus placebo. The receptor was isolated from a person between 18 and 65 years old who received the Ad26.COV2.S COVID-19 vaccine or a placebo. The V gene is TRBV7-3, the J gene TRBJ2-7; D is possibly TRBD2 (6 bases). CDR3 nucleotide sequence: TGTGCCAGCAGCTTATCTAGCGCGGGCGAGCAGTACTTC. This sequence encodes CASSLSSAGEQYF.